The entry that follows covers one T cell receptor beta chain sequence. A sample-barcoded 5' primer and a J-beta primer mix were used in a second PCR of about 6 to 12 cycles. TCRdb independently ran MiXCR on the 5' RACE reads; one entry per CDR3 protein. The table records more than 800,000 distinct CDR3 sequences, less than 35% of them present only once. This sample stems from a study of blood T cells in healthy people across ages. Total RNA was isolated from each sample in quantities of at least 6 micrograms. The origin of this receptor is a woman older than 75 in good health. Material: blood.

The chain's CDR3 is CAWSKPGTGPYNEQYF. The CDR3 DNA sequence: TGTGCCTGGAGTAAGCCCGGGACAGGACCCTACAATGAGCAGTACTTC. J is TRBJ2-5 and V is TRBV30; 8 nucleotides agree with TRBD1. With 2 bases clipped from V and 11 bases from J, the junction kept 19 bases outside the gene matches. The CDR3 consists of 16 residues. CDR1 and CDR2 (germline): GTSNPN, SVGIG (reference sequence).